Listed here are 19 T cell receptor beta chains from one sample, sequenced in a study of T cell repertoires in cytomegalovirus infection. MiXCR, run by TCRdb on the reads, gives a single entry per CDR3 protein. The sample yields more than 400,000 distinct CDR3 sequences, around 27% seen once. Sample: PBMCs. Every receptor here comes from a human donor in good health (CMV status not recorded). Some clones in this sample may be carry-over from other donors' samples.

This clonotype has a handful of counts. The V gene is TRBV28, the J gene TRBJ2-1; 13 nucleotides align to TRBD2. Germline V gene data show CDR1 as MDHEN and CDR2 as SYDVKM. The CDR3 covers 14 residues. V gave up 9 bases and J gave up 7 bases; unmatched junction bases: 6. The CDR3 loop reads CASQGTSGENEQFF. The CDR3 region has the DNA TGTGCCAGTCAAGGGACTAGCGGGGAAAATGAGCAGTTCTTC.

In its sample, this clonotype was seen once. V and J are TRBV5-5 and TRBJ2-1, with 10 bases lining up with TRBD1. CDR1 and CDR2 from the germline V gene are SGHKS and YYEKEE (reference sequence). Trimming at V came to 0 bases and at J to 9 bases, leaving 12 bases not matched to a gene. The CDR3 sequence is 17 residues long. In DNA, the CDR3 is TGTGCCAGCAGCTTGGGGGGACAGGGGTTAAGAATAGGTGAGCAGTTCTTC. It codes for CASSLGGQGLRIGEQFF.

This clonotype was counted only a few times. The genes are TRBV7-9 and TRBJ2-3, with 8 positions matching TRBD1. Germline trimming cut 5 bases from V and 4 bases from J; bases unmatched to any gene: 8. The CDR3 extends over 15 amino acids. From germline, CDR1 is SEHNR and CDR2 FQNEAQ (reference sequence). The CDR3 protein is CASSAGQGVADTQYF. CDR3 coding DNA: TGTGCCAGCAGCGCCGGACAGGGTGTGGCAGATACGCAGTATTTT.

This clonotype was counted only a few times. The chain employs TRBV6-2 or TRBV6-3 and TRBJ2-3; TRBD1 aligns across 11 bases. Trimming removed 4 bases from V and 5 bases from J; junction bases left unmatched: 5. Per the germline V gene, CDR1 is MNHEY and CDR2 is SVGEGT. The CDR3 is 15 residues long. CDR3 loop: CASSLADRGQDTQYF. CDR3 nucleotides: TGTGCCAGCAGTTTAGCGGACAGGGGGCAAGATACGCAGTATTTT.

On this clonotype itself: With a much larger clone just one base away, this may be a read error. The rearrangement uses TRBV7-2 and TRBJ2-1, with TRBD2 matching 8 bases. CDR1 is SGHTA, CDR2 FQGNSA, per germline. Unmatched junction bases numbered 11, after V lost 7 bases and J lost 6 bases. This CDR3 has 15 residues. The CDR3 loop reads CTSKTGTSGANEQFF. In nucleotides, the CDR3 is TGTACCAGCAAGACCGGGACTAGTGGGGCCAATGAGCAGTTCTTC.

This clonotype was seen at least ten times. The chain has TRBV7-2 and TRBJ2-1; D call uncertain. Looked up from germline, CDR1 is SGHTA and CDR2 is FQGNSA. This CDR3 spans 11 amino acids. V lost 7 bases and J 4 bases, leaving 5 bases between the germline ends. CDR3 in amino acids: CASNDYNEQFF. The CDR3 DNA reads TGTGCCAGCAATGATTACAATGAGCAGTTCTTC. The full variable domain, with the rest looked up from reference TRBV7-2 and TRBJ2-1, is GAGVSQSPSNKVTEKGKDVELRCDPISGHTALYWYRQSLGQGLEFLIYFQGNSAPDKSGLPSDRFSAERTGGSVSTLTIQRTQQEDSAVYLCASNDYNEQFFGPGTRLTVL.

The CDR3 DNA is TGTGCCAGCAGTTTTATATCAGATACGCAGTATTTT. This sequence encodes CASSFISDTQYF. V is TRBV27 and J is TRBJ2-3; D ambiguous. Germline V CDR1 and CDR2: MNHEY, SMNVEV (reference sequence). The CDR3 length is 12 residues. Trimming pared 3 bases from V and 4 bases from J, leaving 5 bases between.

The chain combines TRBV12-3 or TRBV12-4 with TRBJ2-5; 7 bases are shared with TRBD2. The CDR3 length is 16 residues. J was trimmed by 1 base and V by 2 bases; bases with no gene match: 7. The CDR3 region has the DNA TGTGCCAGCAGTTTATTGGGGGGGGGGAGCCAAGAGACCCAGTACTTC. Encoded protein: CASSLLGGGSQETQYF.

A few counts support this clonotype. This chain joins TRBV5-1 and TRBJ1-2; D is unresolved. The CDR3 contains 14 residues. CDR1 and CDR2 (germline): SGHRS, YFSETQ. V was shortened by 4 bases and J by 4 bases, with 14 bases between the two germline ends. CDR3 residues: CASSPMSSAYGYTF. In nucleotides, the CDR3 is TGCGCCAGCAGCCCCATGTCCTCGGCCTATGGCTACACCTTC.

The chain joins TRBV15 to TRBJ2-1, with D maybe TRBD2 (5 bases). V was shortened by 3 bases and J by 4 bases, with 16 bases between the two germline ends. The germline CDR1 and CDR2 sequences are LNHNV and YYDKDF (reference sequence). The length of the CDR3 is 16 residues. The CDR3 DNA reads TGTGCCACCAGCAGTTTTGGTGGGAGCATTTACAATGAGCAGTTCTTC. Protein product: CATSSFGGSIYNEQFF.

This clonotype has only a few counts. The CDR3 protein is CASSAMVEVGYTF. The DNA of the CDR3 is TGTGCCAGCAGTGCAATGGTAGAGGTTGGCTACACCTTC. This chain joins TRBV25-1 and TRBJ1-2; no reliable D call. Germline CDR1 reads MGHDK; CDR2 reads SYGVNS. Trimming took 4 bases from V and 7 from J, leaving 13 bases between them. The CDR3 is made up of 13 amino acids.

On this clonotype: This may be a read error: a much more frequent sequence differs by one nucleotide. The chain has TRBV7-2 and TRBJ2-1; TRBD2 is a possible D gene (6 bases). Germline values: CDR1 SGHTA, CDR2 FQGNSA. CDR3 size: 15 residues. V lost 7 bases and J lost 10, with 23 bases in between. The CDR3 is CASNEPPSEPNEQFF. The CDR3 DNA follows: TGTGCCAGCAACGAACCCCCTAGCGAACCAAACGAGCAGTTCTTC.

The chain uses TRBV4-1 and TRBJ1-2, with 9 bases that match TRBD1. The CDR3 spans 14 residues. From germline, CDR1 is MGHRA and CDR2 YSYEKL. The V and J ends lost 4 bases and 7 bases, in that order; junction bases with no gene match: 7. The CDR3 sequence is CASSPGQGGRGYTF. CDR3 sequence (DNA): TGCGCCAGCAGCCCGGGACAGGGAGGACGTGGCTACACCTTC.

This clonotype was observed a few times. The V call is TRBV12-3 or TRBV12-4, the J call TRBJ1-4; no reliable D call. There are 11 residues in the CDR3. The V end was cut by 6 bases, the J end by 7 bases, with 6 bases between. Here the CDR3 reads CASSPFEKLFF. The CDR3 DNA is TGTGCCAGCAGCCCTTTTGAAAAACTGTTTTTT.

The genes are TRBV6-6 and TRBJ2-1; 8 nucleotides agree with TRBD2. V was clipped by 5 bases and J by 6 bases; unmatched bases: 18. Germline assignment: CDR1 MNHNY and CDR2 SVGAGI (reference sequence). The CDR3 spans 18 residues. In nucleotides, the CDR3 is TGTGCCAGCAGTACCGTCCCGGCCACGAGACTAGCGTCCAATGAGCAGTTCTTC. Translation gives CASSTVPATRLASNEQFF.

This clonotype was counted only a few times. This chain links TRBV28 with TRBJ1-1, with D unresolved. In germline, CDR1 is MDHEN, CDR2 SYDVKM. The CDR3 loop spans 14 amino acids. V gave up 8 bases and J gave up 5 bases, with 18 bases separating them. For the CDR3, the DNA is TGTGCCAGCTCGAGTGGCGTGGGGTGGACTGAAGCTTTCTTT. The encoded protein is CASSSGVGWTEAFF.

The table lists this clonotype with many counts. The V gene is TRBV7-2, the J gene TRBJ1-1, with D unclear. Trimming took 7 bases from V and 2 from J, leaving 14 bases between them. In germline, CDR1 is SGHTA, CDR2 FQGNSA. This CDR3 is built from 14 residues. The CDR3 here is CASTLEYSNTEAFF. CDR3 nucleotides: TGTGCCAGCACCCTAGAGTACAGCAACACTGAAGCTTTCTTT.

This rearrangement joins TRBV6-6 to TRBJ1-6; TRBD1 is a possible D gene (6 bases). V was trimmed by 2 bases and J by 14 bases, leaving 19 bases between them. Germline loops: CDR1 MNHNY, CDR2 SVGAGI (reference sequence). The CDR3 is 15 amino acids. The CDR3 loop is CASSYPRGGLLSLHF. CDR3 DNA: TGTGCCAGCAGTTACCCTCGGGGGGGCCTATTATCCCTCCACTTT.

The V call is TRBV18, the J call TRBJ2-1; tentatively, D is TRBD2 (6 bases). V lost 0 bases and J lost 10, with 10 bases in between. The CDR3 spans 13 residues. Germline V gene data show CDR1 as KGHSH and CDR2 as LQKENI. CDR3 sequence: CASSPPTREEQFF. In nucleotides, the CDR3 is TGTGCCAGCTCACCACCGACTAGGGAGGAGCAGTTCTTC.